What follows are 25 T cell receptor beta chains derived from one specimen sequenced in a study of shared clonotypes between healthy human individuals. This table comes from immunoSEQ multiplex PCR, and its TCRdb copy is limited to in-frame clones, with some not included. The table lists about 2 million clones, just under 95% of them singletons. Naive CD8 cells lacked CD45RO, underwent positive selection for CCR7 and left out terminally differentiated effector memory CD45RA+ cells. The specimen sequenced was naive CD8+ T cells sorted from blood. The receptor set was obtained from a man aged 18 to 30 in good health.

The genes are TRBV27 and TRBJ2-7; the match to TRBD2 covers 9 bases. The length of the CDR3 is 14 residues. The V gene end was trimmed by 8 bases and the J gene end by 7 bases; junction bases not matched to a gene: 12. CDR1 is MNHEY and CDR2 is SMNVEV in the germline V gene (reference sequence). CDR3 loop: CASRDAGGLWEQYF. CDR3 nucleotides: TGTGCCAGCCGGGACGCGGGGGGGCTATGGGAGCAGTACTTC.

The J gene is TRBJ2-7, the V gene TRBV4-1, with D perhaps TRBD1 or TRBD2 (6 bases each). Per the germline V gene, CDR1 is MGHRA and CDR2 is YSYEKL. V lost 4 bases, J lost 3 bases, and 16 bases lay in between. The CDR3 runs 15 residues. DNA for the CDR3: TGCGCCAGCAGCCTTCTCGGGGGCGCGGACTACGAGCAGTACTTC. The encoded protein is CASSLLGGADYEQYF.

V is TRBV9 and J is TRBJ2-3, with 7 positions matching TRBD2. The germline gives CDR1 SGDLS, CDR2 YYNGEE. The CDR3 length is 16 residues. V gave up 0 bases and J gave up 2 bases; unmatched junction bases: 6. The CDR3 sequence is CASSVASGGFTDTQYF. As DNA, the CDR3 is TGTGCCAGCAGCGTAGCTTCGGGGGGATTCACAGATACGCAGTATTTT.

On this clone itself: The sample holds other DNA sequences that translate to the same CDR3. The chain couples TRBV6-5 to TRBJ2-7; D is unresolved. Deletions cut 2 bases from V and 6 bases from J, with 8 bases between. From germline, CDR1 is MNHEY and CDR2 SVGAGI. This CDR3 is 12 amino acids long. CDR3 DNA: TGTGCCAGCAGTTACCCGGGTGGCGAGCAGTACTTC. Translation: CASSYPGGEQYF.

This chain links TRBV6-6 with TRBJ2-7, with TRBD1 identical over 9 bases. Trimming cost V 0 bases and J 5 bases; bases outside gene matches: 8. CDR3 length equals 16 residues. CDR1 and CDR2 from the germline V gene are MNHNY and SVGAGI (reference sequence). The CDR3 region is CASSYSGTGFEDEQYF. CDR3 nucleotides: TGTGCCAGCAGTTACTCTGGGACAGGGTTCGAGGACGAGCAGTACTTC.

Only one count was recorded for this clone. The chain combines TRBV19 with TRBJ2-7; 10 bases are shared with TRBD1. Germline CDR1 reads LNHDA; CDR2 reads SQIVND (reference sequence). This CDR3 contains 16 residues. The V segment lost 5 bases and the J segment 4 bases; nucleotides outside the gene matches: 11. The CDR3 protein is CASSPTGGRPIYEQYF. The CDR3 bases are TGTGCCAGTAGTCCGACAGGGGGCCGGCCTATTTACGAGCAGTACTTC.

The CDR3 DNA sequence: TGTGCCAGCAGTACTCGGGACAGGCCGGACATTCAGTACTTC. This encodes CASSTRDRPDIQYF. The chain employs TRBV6-6 and TRBJ2-4; 8 bases line up with TRBD1. V dropped 5 bases and J dropped 8; count of bases not matched to a gene: 8. The V gene's germline CDR1 is MNHNY and CDR2 SVGAGI (reference sequence). CDR3 length: 14 residues.

This chain connects TRBV7-6 to TRBJ2-1; TRBD1 matches at 7 bases. V shed 2 bases and J 8 bases; nucleotides not matched to a gene: 0. This CDR3 has 12 residues. Per germline, CDR1 SGHVS and CDR2 FNYEAQ. CDR3 in amino acids: CASSLQGDEQFF. The CDR3 bases are TGTGCCAGCAGCTTACAGGGGGATGAGCAGTTCTTC.

As to this clone: This specimen includes other DNA sequences encoding the same CDR3. The V call is TRBV6-5, the J call TRBJ1-6, with a possible D match to TRBD1 (6 bases). The CDR3 length is 15 residues. The V end was cut by 2 bases, the J end by 6 bases, with 11 bases between. The germline V gene has CDR1 MNHEY and CDR2 SVGAGI. CDR3 protein: CASSYSQGPNSPLHF. The CDR3 region has the DNA TGTGCCAGCAGTTACAGCCAGGGGCCTAATTCACCCCTCCACTTT.

J is TRBJ2-5 and V is TRBV25-1; D call uncertain. CDR3 size: 13 residues. V shed 3 bases and J shed 3 bases, with 8 bases lying between them. Germline-derived CDR1 and CDR2 are MGHDK and SYGVNS. CDR3 sequence (DNA): TGTGCCAGCAGTGACCCCTGGAAAGAGACCCAGTACTTC. It yields the protein CASSDPWKETQYF.

This clone was seen a few times. The chain is built from TRBV7-2 and TRBJ2-1; a weak D match, TRBD2 (5 bases). Trimming took 4 bases from V and 10 from J, leaving 8 bases between them. The germline CDR1 and CDR2 sequences are SGHTA and FQGNSA. CDR3 length: 11 residues. The DNA for the CDR3 is TGTGCCAGCAGCTACGGACTGGAGCAGTTCTTC. Amino acids: CASSYGLEQFF.

The chain is built from TRBV7-9 and TRBJ2-1; 10 positions match TRBD2. J lost 0 bases, V lost 5 bases, and 7 bases had no gene match. Germline V lookup: CDR1 SEHNR, CDR2 FQNEAQ (reference sequence). The CDR3 sequence is 17 residues long. CDR3 sequence (DNA): TGTGCCAGCAGCCCAAGCGGGGGGGCCCTCTCCTACAATGAGCAGTTCTTC. Translated: CASSPSGGALSYNEQFF.

For this clone: Other nucleotide sequences in the sample specify the same CDR3. The chain is built from TRBV6-1 and TRBJ2-7, with a weak D call TRBD2 (6 bases). This CDR3 region has 13 residues. Trimming stripped 3 bases from V and 0 bases from J, with 6 bases between. Germline V gene sequence: CDR1 MNHNS, CDR2 SASEGT. CDR3 region: CASSEGLSYEQYF. CDR3 DNA: TGTGCCAGCAGTGAGGGACTCTCCTACGAGCAGTACTTC.

This clone was detected only once. This CDR3 is also generated by other DNA sequences in the sample. The chain has TRBV27 and TRBJ2-7; D is unclear. Between the trimmed V and J ends, which lost 2 bases and 3 bases, there was a span of 8 bases. The CDR3 has 13 residues. Germline CDR1 is MNHEY and CDR2 is SMNVEV (reference sequence). The CDR3 DNA is TGTGCCAGCAGTTTAGAGTCGGGCTACGAGCAGTACTTC. Amino acid sequence: CASSLESGYEQYF.

This clone was observed once. The genes are TRBV9 and TRBJ2-3; 9 bases align to TRBD2. CDR1 SGDLS and CDR2 YYNGEE come from the germline V gene. The CDR3 covers 18 residues. The J segment lost 0 bases and the V segment lost 0 bases, leaving 8 bases of the junction unmatched. CDR3 region: CASSVGTPTSGSTDTQYF. The DNA for the CDR3 is TGTGCCAGCAGCGTAGGAACCCCGACTAGCGGTAGCACAGATACGCAGTATTTT.

This clone occurred once. The V call is TRBV29-1, the J call TRBJ2-3; D is possibly TRBD1 or TRBD2 (5 bases each). Trimming pared 0 bases from V and 3 bases from J, leaving 28 bases between. CDR1 is SQVTM and CDR2 is ANQGSEA in the germline V gene. The CDR3 sequence is 20 residues long. For the CDR3, the DNA is TGCAGCGTTGAAGATTGGTTACACGGGGCGGTGATTTCCGTAACAGATACGCAGTATTTT. It yields the protein CSVEDWLHGAVISVTDTQYF.

Here the CDR3 reads CASSLSGQHTEAFF. The CDR3, as DNA: TGTGCCAGCAGCTTGTCTGGACAACACACTGAAGCTTTCTTT. The chain is built from TRBV5-8 and TRBJ1-1, with D possibly being TRBD1 (5 bases). Germline CDR1 SGHTS, CDR2 YDEGEE. The CDR3 is made up of 14 amino acids. V gave up 1 base and J gave up 3 bases, with 10 bases separating them.

This clone was seen only once. The chain carries TRBV15 and TRBJ1-5, with D hard to call. CDR3 length equals 17 residues. The germline V gene encodes CDR1 LNHNV and CDR2 YYDKDF (reference sequence). V lost 3 bases, J lost 3 bases, and 18 bases lay in between. The DNA of the CDR3 is TGTGCCACCAGCAGTTTTATTTCCGGGGTAGACAATCAGCCCCAGCATTTT. Translating gives CATSSFISGVDNQPQHF.

The chain has TRBV5-5 and TRBJ2-3; D is unclear. V lost 5 bases to trimming and J lost 2 bases, with 12 bases between them. The CDR3 totals 14 residues. Per the germline V gene, CDR1 is SGHKS and CDR2 is YYEKEE (reference sequence). CDR3 DNA: TGTGCCAGCAGACCTAGGTCAGCCACAGATACGCAGTATTTT. This sequence encodes CASRPRSATDTQYF. The variable domain in full, with the rest retrieved from reference TRBV5-5 and TRBJ2-3, is DAGVTQSPTHLIKTRGQQVTLRCSPISGHKSVSWYQQVLGQGPQFIFQYYEKEERGRGNFPDRFSARQFPNYSSELNVNALLLGDSALYLCASRPRSATDTQYFGPGTRLTVL.

V and J are TRBV19 and TRBJ2-7; D is uncertain. The CDR3 consists of 14 residues. Trimming left V 3 bases short and J 0 bases short, with 9 bases between. Germline loops: CDR1 LNHDA, CDR2 SQIVND (reference sequence). The CDR3 region is CASSIGWSSYEQYF. DNA for the CDR3: TGTGCCAGTAGTATTGGGTGGTCCTCCTACGAGCAGTACTTC.

The chain combines TRBV27 with TRBJ2-2, with D perhaps TRBD2 (6 bases). V shed 0 bases and J shed 6 bases, with 11 bases lying between them. Germline lookup yields CDR1 MNHEY and CDR2 SMNVEV (reference sequence). CDR3 length: 15 amino acids. CDR3 bases: TGTGCCAGCAGTTTATCGGCCAGGAGGGCCGGGGAGCTGTTTTTT. Protein: CASSLSARRAGELFF.

V gene TRBV2 combines with J gene TRBJ1-2; TRBD1 matches at 8 bases. This CDR3 spans 14 amino acids. With 9 bases clipped from V and 4 bases from J, the junction kept 10 bases outside the gene matches. The V gene's germline CDR1 is SNHLY and CDR2 FYNNEI. CDR3 sequence (DNA): TGTGCCAGACAAACGGCAGGGGGCTTCTATGGCTACACCTTC. Its translation is CARQTAGGFYGYTF.

For this clone: This sample also contains other DNA sequences that code for the same CDR3. This chain connects TRBV28 to TRBJ2-5; TRBD2 agrees at 7 bases. CDR1 is MDHEN, CDR2 SYDVKM, per germline. This CDR3 has 13 amino acids. With V trimmed by 6 bases and J by 5 bases, 6 bases remained unmatched. As DNA, the CDR3 is TGTGCCAGCAGCCTGGGGGGAGGGGAGACCCAGTACTTC. Translation: CASSLGGGETQYF.

The chain joins TRBV7-9 to TRBJ2-5, with D hard to call. This CDR3 comprises 13 residues. V gave up 5 bases and J gave up 1 base, with 8 bases separating them. The germline gives CDR1 SEHNR, CDR2 FQNEAQ (reference sequence). The CDR3 loop is CASSPNSQETQYF. DNA for the CDR3: TGTGCCAGCAGCCCCAACAGCCAAGAGACCCAGTACTTC.

Here the CDR3 reads CASSGTLLSLTDTQYF. DNA of the CDR3: TGTGCCAGCAGCGGCACACTGCTATCTCTCACAGATACGCAGTATTTT. The chain joins TRBV7-9 to TRBJ2-3; unclear D gene. V was clipped by 5 bases and J by 2 bases, with 17 bases between them. There are 16 residues in the CDR3. Germline loops: CDR1 SEHNR, CDR2 FQNEAQ (reference sequence).